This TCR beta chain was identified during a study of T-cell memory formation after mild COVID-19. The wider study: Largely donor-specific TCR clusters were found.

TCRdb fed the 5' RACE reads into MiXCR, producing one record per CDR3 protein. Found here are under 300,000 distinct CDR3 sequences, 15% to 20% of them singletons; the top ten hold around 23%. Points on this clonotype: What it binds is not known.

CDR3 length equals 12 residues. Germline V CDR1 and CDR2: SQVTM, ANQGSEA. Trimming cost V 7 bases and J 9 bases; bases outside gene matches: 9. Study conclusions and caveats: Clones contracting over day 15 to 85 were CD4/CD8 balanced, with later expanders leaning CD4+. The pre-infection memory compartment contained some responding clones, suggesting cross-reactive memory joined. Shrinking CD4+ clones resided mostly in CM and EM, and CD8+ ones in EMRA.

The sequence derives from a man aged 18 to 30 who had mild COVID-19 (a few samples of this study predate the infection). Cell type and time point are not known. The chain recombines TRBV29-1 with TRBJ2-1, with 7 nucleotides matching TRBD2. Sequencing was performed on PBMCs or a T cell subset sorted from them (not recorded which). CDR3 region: CSAGPGGGEQFF. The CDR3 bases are TGCAGCGCTGGCCCTGGGGGGGGTGAGCAGTTCTTC.